The 14 T cell receptor beta chains given below trace back to one sample, sequenced in a study of cytomegalovirus exposure and HLA in healthy donors (dated by TCRdb to about 2017). The library was made by the immunoSEQ multiplex PCR assay. For the multiplex PCR, a mixture combining 60 forward primers for TCR Vbeta segments and 13 reverse primers for TCR Jbeta segments was used. TCRdb obtained this table from immuneACCESS and retained in-frame rearrangements with V and J assigned. These tables miss some clones; where compared with another copy, unresolved V genes account for less than half of the shortfall, and the remainder is unexplained. The sample table contains a few hundred thousand clones; only one count was recorded for 81% of them. The ten biggest clones cover about 7.3% of the sample. The specimen sequenced was PBMCs. The receptor set was obtained from a woman aged 55 to 70 in good health and CMV-seropositive.

This clone was counted only a few times. The gene calls are TRBV7-9 and TRBJ1-4, with 7 positions matching TRBD1. Per germline, CDR1 SEHNR and CDR2 FQNEAQ (reference sequence). The CDR3 totals 14 residues. V shed 1 base, J shed 7 bases, and the junction held 3 bases outside the gene matches. The CDR3 here is CASSLGGGGEKLFF. CDR3 sequence (DNA): TGTGCCAGCAGCTTAGGAGGGGGCGGTGAAAAACTGTTTTTT.

This chain links TRBV27 with TRBJ2-1; D perhaps matches TRBD1 (6 bases). Deletions cut 6 bases from V and 7 bases from J, with 19 bases between. The CDR3 sequence is 15 residues long. Germline V CDR1 and CDR2: MNHEY, SMNVEV (reference sequence). CDR3 amino acids: CASSSTGLGVNEQFF. The CDR3 coding sequence is TGTGCCAGCAGCTCAACAGGGTTGGGAGTTAATGAGCAGTTCTTC.

The chain combines TRBV18 with TRBJ2-1; weak D call: TRBD2 (6 bases). The V gene's germline CDR1 is KGHSH and CDR2 LQKENI. This CDR3 has 15 amino acids. The ends were cut back, 6 bases at V and 0 bases at J, with 12 bases in the middle. The CDR3 protein is CASSPRESSYNEQFF. The CDR3 DNA reads as TGTGCCAGCTCGCCTCGGGAGAGCTCCTACAATGAGCAGTTCTTC.

The chain joins TRBV4-2 to TRBJ2-1; TRBD2 agrees at 7 bases. V dropped 1 base and J dropped 9; count of bases not matched to a gene: 3. The CDR3 consists of 13 residues. Germline CDR1 is LGHNA and CDR2 is YNFKEQ. DNA for the CDR3: TGTGCCAGCAGCCAAGGGAGCGGGATTGAGCAGTTCTTC. This encodes CASSQGSGIEQFF.

V and J are TRBV2 and TRBJ2-7, with 7 bases aligning to TRBD2. Germline loops: CDR1 SNHLY, CDR2 FYNNEI. With 9 bases clipped from V and 0 bases from J, the junction kept 8 bases outside the gene matches. The CDR3 is 14 amino acids. The DNA for the CDR3 is TGTGCCAGAGAAGGAGCGGGAAGCTCCTACGAGCAGTACTTC. Protein product: CAREGAGSSYEQYF.

J is TRBJ2-7 and V is TRBV12-5; TRBD2 agrees at 8 bases. V lost 0 bases and J lost 4; bases outside the gene matches: 23. The CDR3 covers 21 residues. Per the germline V gene, CDR1 is LGHNT and CDR2 is FRNRAP. The CDR3 DNA reads TGTGCTAGTGGTTTGGTACTGGCAGGGCTCTTTCAGCGGGAGTTGGGGTACGAGCAGTACTTC. Its protein is CASGLVLAGLFQRELGYEQYF.

This clone has a handful of counts. V gene TRBV2 combines with J gene TRBJ2-6; D is possibly TRBD1 (6 bases). Per germline, CDR1 SNHLY and CDR2 FYNNEI. The V gene lost 6 bases and the J gene lost 0 bases, with 12 bases spanning the gap. The CDR3 runs to 16 residues. In DNA form, the CDR3 reads TGTGCCAGCAGGGGACAAACAAACTCTGGGGCCAACGTCCTGACTTTC. It is translated as CASRGQTNSGANVLTF.

CDR3 coding DNA: TGTGCCAGCGAGGGCCCGGGGGGCCGAAAACTGTTTTTT. As protein: CASEGPGGRKLFF. This chain uses TRBV11-2 with TRBJ1-4, with a possible D match to TRBD1 (6 bases). The CDR3 is made up of 13 amino acids. Germline-derived CDR1 and CDR2 are SGHAT and FQNNGV. Trimming pared 8 bases from V and 10 bases from J, leaving 17 bases between. The full variable domain, completed using reference TRBV11-2 and TRBJ1-4, is EAGVAQSPRYKIIEKRQSVAFWCNPISGHATLYWYQQILGQGPKLLIQFQNNGVVDDSQLPKDRFSAERLKGVDSTLKIQPAKLEDSAVYLCASEGPGGRKLFFGSGTQLSVL.

Comments on this clone: Other DNA sequences in the same sample also yield this CDR3. This chain links TRBV19 with TRBJ1-1, with D perhaps TRBD1 (5 bases). Trimming left V 3 bases short and J 6 bases short, with 5 bases between. Germline values: CDR1 LNHDA, CDR2 SQIVND (reference sequence). This CDR3 comprises 11 residues. Written as DNA, the CDR3 is TGTGCCAGTAGTATCAGGGCTGAAGCTTTCTTT. This codes for CASSIRAEAFF.

This chain connects TRBV2 to TRBJ2-1; no clear D gene. Germline-derived CDR1 and CDR2 are SNHLY and FYNNEI. The CDR3 has 10 amino acids. V was pared by 6 bases and J by 9 bases, with 6 bases between. This CDR3 reads CASRESEQFF. The CDR3 nucleotides read TGTGCCAGCAGGGAGAGTGAGCAGTTCTTC.

The chain has TRBV11-2 and TRBJ1-1, with TRBD1 matching 7 bases. Trimming cost V 5 bases and J 13 bases; bases outside gene matches: 7. Looked up from germline, CDR1 is SGHAT and CDR2 is FQNNGV. The CDR3 has 11 residues. In nucleotides, the CDR3 is TGTGCCAGCAGCCTCCGGGACAGCAATTTCTTT. Protein product: CASSLRDSNFF.

The rearrangement links TRBV28 to TRBJ2-2; 7 nucleotides agree with TRBD1. This CDR3 comprises 17 residues. Trimming removed 3 bases from V and 2 bases from J; junction bases left unmatched: 9. Germline loops: CDR1 MDHEN, CDR2 SYDVKM. CDR3 loop: CASSFGNRGRNTGELFF. The CDR3, as DNA: TGTGCCAGCAGTTTCGGGAACAGGGGCAGAAACACCGGGGAGCTGTTTTTT. Using reference TRBV28 and TRBJ2-2 for the parts outside the CDR3, the full variable domain is DVKVTQSSRYLVKRTGEKVFLECVQDMDHENMFWYRQDPGLGLRLIYFSYDVKMKEKGDIPEGYSVSREKKERFSLILESASTNQTSMYLCASSFGNRGRNTGELFFGEGSRLTVL.

The chain joins TRBV4-1 to TRBJ2-3; TRBD2 agrees at 7 bases. The J segment lost 0 bases and the V segment lost 1 base, leaving 4 bases of the junction unmatched. The CDR3 loop spans 16 amino acids. Germline assignment: CDR1 MGHRA and CDR2 YSYEKL. CDR3 coding DNA: TGCGCCAGCAGCCAAGGGATTAGCGGGAGCACAGATACGCAGTATTTT. Translating gives CASSQGISGSTDTQYF.

The chain employs TRBV14 and TRBJ2-5; D gene uncertain. V lost 1 base to trimming and J lost 5 bases, with 17 bases between them. CDR1 and CDR2 (germline): SGHDN, FVKESK. The CDR3 length is 16 residues. The chain's CDR3 is CASSQGAHGIGETQYF. As DNA, the CDR3 is TGTGCCAGCAGCCAAGGAGCGCACGGCATTGGGGAGACCCAGTACTTC.